The 2 T cell receptor beta chains in this list originate from one sample, sequenced in a study of T cell repertoires in cytomegalovirus infection. Their antigens remain unidentified. TCRdb re-derived calls from the reads in MiXCR, one entry per CDR3 protein. This sample has 46,000 or so distinct CDR3 sequences, with about 20% found just once. Material: PBMCs, sequenced either directly or after in vitro stimulation (not recorded which). Receptors originate from a human donor in good health (CMV status not recorded). Some clones in this sample may be carry-over from other donors' samples.

This clonotype was counted a few times. The J gene is TRBJ2-1, the V gene TRBV19; D gene ambiguous. There are 14 residues in the CDR3. Germline lookup yields CDR1 LNHDA and CDR2 SQIVND (reference sequence). Trimming removed 3 bases at V and 2 bases at J, with 8 bases between. The CDR3 region is CASSIQSPYNEQFF. The CDR3 DNA follows: TGTGCCAGTAGTATCCAATCACCCTACAATGAGCAGTTCTTC. The variable domain in full, with the rest retrieved from reference TRBV19 and TRBJ2-1, is DGGITQSPKYLFRKEGQNVTLSCEQNLNHDAMYWYRQDPGQGLRLIYYSQIVNDFQKGDIAEGYSVSREKKESFPLTVTSAQKNPTAFYLCASSIQSPYNEQFFGPGTRLTVL.

This clonotype was detected ten times or more. J is TRBJ2-5 and V is TRBV7-2, with D tentatively TRBD2 (7 bases). Germline V lookup: CDR1 SGHTA, CDR2 FQGNSA. This CDR3 has 15 residues. V was clipped by 10 bases and J by 2 bases, with 20 bases between them. The CDR3 bases are TGTGCCACCCAGCGCCGGGGGGCGGGACAAGAGACCCAGTACTTC. Translated, it gives CATQRRGAGQETQYF.